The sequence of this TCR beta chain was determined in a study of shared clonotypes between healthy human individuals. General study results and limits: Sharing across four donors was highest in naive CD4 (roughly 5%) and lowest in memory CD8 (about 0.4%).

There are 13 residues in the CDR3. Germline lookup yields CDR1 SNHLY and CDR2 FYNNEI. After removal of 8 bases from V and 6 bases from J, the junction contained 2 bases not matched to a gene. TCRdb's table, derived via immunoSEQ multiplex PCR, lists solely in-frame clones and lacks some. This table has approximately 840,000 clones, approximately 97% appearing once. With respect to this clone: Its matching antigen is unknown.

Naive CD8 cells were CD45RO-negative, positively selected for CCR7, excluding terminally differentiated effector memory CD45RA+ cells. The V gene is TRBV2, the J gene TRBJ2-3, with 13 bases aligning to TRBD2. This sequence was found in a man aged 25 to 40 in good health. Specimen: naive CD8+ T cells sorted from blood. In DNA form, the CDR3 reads TGTGCCAGCCCGACTAGCGGGAGGGATACGCAGTATTTT. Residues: CASPTSGRDTQYF.